Listed below are T cell receptor beta chains from one sample, sequenced in a study of blood T cell repertoires in COVID-19. Using immunoSEQ multiplex PCR, the repertoire was profiled, and TCRdb retains in-frame clones only, with some absent. The table lists 70,000 or so clones, about nine tenths of them singletons. The material sequenced was peripheral blood. The receptors shown here come from a man aged 45-60 years with acute or convalescent COVID-19. CDR3s include the opening cysteine and the closing phenylalanine or tryptophan. A D gene is named only where the DNA matches it firmly. Expanded clones get a size class; other rows say once, few or many, or leave the size out.

v_gene: TRBV6-2/TRBV6-3
j_gene: TRBJ2-5
d_gene: TRBD1
len: 15
abundance: -
CDR3aa: CASSPDRGRPETQYF
CDR3nt: TGTGCCAGCAGCCCGGACAGGGGGCGGCCAGAGACCCAGTACTTC

v_gene: TRBV30
j_gene: TRBJ2-1
d_gene: -
len: 18
abundance: once
CDR3aa: CAWSPNPFRGRWKNEQFF
CDR3nt: TGTGCCTGGAGTCCGAACCCCTTTAGAGGGAGGTGGAAGAATGAGCAGTTCTTC

v_gene: TRBV7-2
j_gene: TRBJ2-2
d_gene: -
len: 17
abundance: -
CDR3aa: CASSAGPKWQGTGELFF
CDR3nt: TGTGCCAGCAGCGCAGGCCCCAAGTGGCAGGGCACCGGGGAGCTGTTTTTT

v_gene: TRBV7-9
j_gene: TRBJ1-1
d_gene: -
len: 14
abundance: -
CDR3aa: CASSLGELNTEAFF
CDR3nt: TGTGCCAGCAGCTTAGGAGAGCTGAACACTGAAGCTTTCTTT

v_gene: TRBV4-1
j_gene: TRBJ1-5
d_gene: -
len: 16
abundance: -
CDR3aa: CASSQSGGRGDQPQHF
CDR3nt: TGCGCCAGCAGCCAATCTGGAGGGCGGGGGGATCAGCCCCAGCATTTT

v_gene: TRBV29-1
j_gene: TRBJ2-3
d_gene: TRBD2
len: 14
abundance: -
CDR3aa: CSTGLGLGSDTQYF
CDR3nt: TGCAGCACCGGACTTGGACTAGGGTCAGATACGCAGTATTTT

v_gene: TRBV12-3/TRBV12-4
j_gene: TRBJ2-7
d_gene: -
len: 13
abundance: -
CDR3aa: CASTVSGSYEQYF
CDR3nt: TGTGCCAGCACCGTTAGCGGTTCCTACGAGCAGTACTTC

v_gene: TRBV2
j_gene: TRBJ1-2
d_gene: -
len: 14
abundance: -
CDR3aa: CASSVLATNYGYTF
CDR3nt: TGTGCCAGCAGTGTTTTGGCCACTAACTATGGCTACACCTTC

v_gene: TRBV19
j_gene: TRBJ1-1
d_gene: TRBD1
len: 13
abundance: -
CDR3aa: CASSSNRGTEAFF
CDR3nt: TGTGCCAGTAGTTCTAACAGGGGCACTGAAGCTTTCTTT

v_gene: TRBV7-9
j_gene: TRBJ2-1
d_gene: -
len: 15
abundance: -
CDR3aa: CASSLGTVTYNEQFF
CDR3nt: TGTGCCAGCAGCTTAGGTACGGTAACCTACAATGAGCAGTTCTTC

v_gene: TRBV7-3
j_gene: TRBJ2-5
d_gene: -
len: 13
abundance: once
CDR3aa: CASSPGPSETQYF
CDR3nt: TGTGCCAGCAGCCCCGGTCCTTCCGAGACCCAGTACTTC

v_gene: TRBV20-1
j_gene: TRBJ2-1
d_gene: -
len: 11
abundance: -
CDR3aa: CSAINYNEQFF
CDR3nt: TGCAGTGCTATAAACTACAATGAGCAGTTCTTC

v_gene: TRBV24-1
j_gene: TRBJ2-1
d_gene: TRBD2
len: 19
abundance: once
CDR3aa: CATSERLGLAGGQYNEQFF
CDR3nt: TGTGCCACCAGTGAGCGGTTGGGACTAGCGGGGGGCCAGTACAATGAGCAGTTCTTC

v_gene: TRBV27
j_gene: TRBJ2-2
d_gene: -
len: 15
abundance: -
CDR3aa: CASSLRGSGTGELFF
CDR3nt: TGTGCCAGCAGTCTGCGAGGGTCGGGCACCGGGGAGCTGTTTTTT

v_gene: TRBV28
j_gene: TRBJ1-1
d_gene: -
len: 14
abundance: -
CDR3aa: CASREPQGWSEAFF
CDR3nt: TGTGCCAGCAGGGAGCCACAGGGTTGGTCTGAAGCTTTCTTT

v_gene: TRBV5-4
j_gene: TRBJ2-5
d_gene: TRBD1
len: 14
abundance: -
CDR3aa: CASSINDRGETQYF
CDR3nt: TGTGCCAGCAGCATAAACGACAGGGGAGAGACCCAGTACTTC

v_gene: TRBV7-6
j_gene: TRBJ2-1
d_gene: -
len: 17
abundance: medium-sized
CDR3aa: CASSLRTQGALDNEQFF
CDR3nt: TGTGCCAGCAGCTTACGCACCCAAGGGGCCCTCGACAATGAGCAGTTCTTC

v_gene: TRBV30
j_gene: TRBJ1-5
d_gene: TRBD1
len: 15
abundance: -
CDR3aa: CAWSEGQGRNQPQHF
CDR3nt: TGTGCCTGGAGTGAGGGACAGGGTCGCAATCAGCCCCAGCATTTT

v_gene: TRBV10-1
j_gene: TRBJ1-4
d_gene: TRBD1
len: 14
abundance: -
CDR3aa: CASSESRDSEKLFF
CDR3nt: TGCGCCAGCAGTGAGTCCCGGGACAGTGAAAAACTGTTTTTT

v_gene: TRBV7-2
j_gene: TRBJ2-5
d_gene: -
len: 14
abundance: -
CDR3aa: CASSLTGGLETQYF
CDR3nt: TGTGCCAGCAGCTTAACCGGGGGTCTGGAGACCCAGTACTTC

v_gene: TRBV3-1/TRBV3-2
j_gene: TRBJ2-1
d_gene: -
len: 14
abundance: once
CDR3aa: CASSRGLLYNEQFF
CDR3nt: TGTGCCAGCAGCCGTGGACTCCTTTACAATGAGCAGTTCTTC

v_gene: TRBV7-8
j_gene: TRBJ2-7
d_gene: TRBD1
len: 15
abundance: -
CDR3aa: CASSPDRVGATTHYF
CDR3nt: TGTGCCAGCAGCCCCGACAGGGTCGGGGCAACCACACACTACTTC

v_gene: TRBV28
j_gene: TRBJ1-5
d_gene: -
len: 17
abundance: few
CDR3aa: CASSLLPRTALDQPQHF
CDR3nt: TGTGCCAGCAGCCTATTACCCCGGACAGCCCTCGATCAGCCCCAGCATTTT

v_gene: TRBV5-4
j_gene: TRBJ1-4
d_gene: -
len: 14
abundance: -
CDR3aa: CASSPGGVSEKLFF
CDR3nt: TGTGCCAGCAGCCCAGGCGGGGTTAGTGAAAAACTGTTTTTT

v_gene: TRBV2
j_gene: TRBJ2-3
d_gene: -
len: 13
abundance: -
CDR3aa: CASSPRTLHTQYF
CDR3nt: TGTGCCAGCAGCCCGAGGACTCTCCATACGCAGTATTTT

v_gene: TRBV7-2
j_gene: TRBJ2-7
d_gene: -
len: 13
abundance: -
CDR3aa: CASSFTRHYEQYF
CDR3nt: TGTGCCAGCAGCTTCACTAGACACTACGAGCAGTACTTC

v_gene: TRBV18
j_gene: TRBJ2-5
d_gene: -
len: 14
abundance: -
CDR3aa: CASSPPSQQETQYF
CDR3nt: TGTGCCAGCTCACCACCCTCACAGCAAGAGACCCAGTACTTC

v_gene: TRBV7-3
j_gene: TRBJ2-3
d_gene: -
len: 15
abundance: -
CDR3aa: CASSLMGGAEDTQYF
CDR3nt: TGTGCCAGCAGCCTCATGGGGGGGGCTGAGGATACGCAGTATTTT

v_gene: TRBV28
j_gene: TRBJ1-2
d_gene: TRBD1
len: 12
abundance: -
CDR3aa: CASSSTGRGYTF
CDR3nt: TGTGCCAGCAGTTCGACAGGGAGAGGCTACACCTTC

v_gene: TRBV13
j_gene: TRBJ2-1
d_gene: -
len: 18
abundance: -
CDR3aa: CASSRSERRLSSYNEQFF
CDR3nt: TGTGCCAGCAGCCGGAGTGAGCGACGGCTGAGCTCCTACAATGAGCAGTTCTTC

v_gene: TRBV7-8
j_gene: TRBJ2-3
d_gene: TRBD2
len: 17
abundance: -
CDR3aa: CASSQRGLAGVSDTQYF
CDR3nt: TGTGCCAGCAGCCAAAGAGGACTAGCGGGAGTATCAGATACGCAGTATTTT

v_gene: TRBV5-4
j_gene: TRBJ1-1
d_gene: -
len: 14
abundance: -
CDR3aa: CASSQRTMNTEAFF
CDR3nt: TGTGCCAGCAGCCAGAGGACAATGAACACTGAAGCTTTCTTT

v_gene: TRBV9
j_gene: TRBJ1-3
d_gene: -
len: 12
abundance: -
CDR3aa: CASSPRGNTIYF
CDR3nt: TGTGCCAGCAGCCCACGGGGAAACACCATATATTTT

v_gene: TRBV4-1
j_gene: TRBJ2-7
d_gene: TRBD1
len: 15
abundance: -
CDR3aa: CASSQESHRGLEQYF
CDR3nt: TGCGCCAGCAGCCAAGAGTCACACAGGGGCCTGGAGCAGTACTTC

v_gene: TRBV6-1
j_gene: TRBJ2-1
d_gene: -
len: 18
abundance: once
CDR3aa: CASSGRTGNFVSYNEQFF
CDR3nt: TGTGCCAGCAGTGGCCGGACGGGGAATTTTGTTTCCTACAATGAGCAGTTCTTC

v_gene: TRBV4-3
j_gene: TRBJ1-6
d_gene: -
len: 19
abundance: -
CDR3aa: CASSQDRVSGVRGNSPLHF
CDR3nt: TGCGCCAGCAGCCAAGATCGAGTGTCTGGGGTGCGGGGTAATTCACCCCTCCACTTT

v_gene: TRBV5-5
j_gene: TRBJ1-5
d_gene: -
len: 15
abundance: -
CDR3aa: CASSPDHYSNQPQHF
CDR3nt: TGTGCCAGCAGCCCCGACCACTATAGCAATCAGCCCCAGCATTTT

v_gene: TRBV28
j_gene: TRBJ1-5
d_gene: TRBD1
len: 16
abundance: -
CDR3aa: CASSPATGGGNQPQHF
CDR3nt: TGTGCCAGCAGTCCAGCGACAGGGGGTGGCAATCAGCCCCAGCATTTT

v_gene: TRBV27
j_gene: TRBJ2-2
d_gene: TRBD2
len: 18
abundance: -
CDR3aa: CASSPIIGGLVVSGELFF
CDR3nt: TGTGCCAGCAGTCCCATTATCGGGGGACTAGTAGTATCTGGGGAGCTGTTTTTT

v_gene: TRBV7-9
j_gene: TRBJ1-4
d_gene: TRBD1
len: 14
abundance: -
CDR3aa: CASSPQGAGEKLFF
CDR3nt: TGTGCCAGCAGCCCACAGGGGGCGGGTGAAAAACTGTTTTTT

v_gene: TRBV18
j_gene: TRBJ2-1
d_gene: -
len: 16
abundance: -
CDR3aa: CASSPQRPKIGNEQFF
CDR3nt: TGTGCCAGCTCACCACAGAGGCCTAAAATAGGCAATGAGCAGTTCTTC

v_gene: TRBV19
j_gene: TRBJ1-6
d_gene: -
len: 13
abundance: -
CDR3aa: CASSIEGNSPLHF
CDR3nt: TGTGCCAGTAGTATCGAGGGTAATTCACCCCTCCACTTT

v_gene: TRBV19
j_gene: TRBJ2-7
d_gene: TRBD1
len: 14
abundance: -
CDR3aa: CASSIQGSSYEQYF
CDR3nt: TGTGCCAGTAGCATACAGGGGTCCTCCTACGAGCAGTACTTC

v_gene: TRBV2
j_gene: TRBJ1-1
d_gene: -
len: 14
abundance: -
CDR3aa: CASSLSAGVTEAFF
CDR3nt: TGTGCCAGCAGTCTGTCGGCCGGGGTCACTGAAGCTTTCTTT

v_gene: TRBV12-3/TRBV12-4
j_gene: TRBJ1-1
d_gene: -
len: 13
abundance: -
CDR3aa: CASSFLQGIEAFF
CDR3nt: TGTGCCAGCAGTTTTCTACAGGGAATTGAAGCTTTCTTT

v_gene: TRBV19
j_gene: TRBJ2-2
d_gene: TRBD2
len: 17
abundance: -
CDR3aa: CASSMRTSGRAEGELFF
CDR3nt: TGTGCCAGTAGTATGCGGACTAGCGGGAGGGCAGAGGGGGAGCTGTTTTTT

v_gene: TRBV5-1
j_gene: TRBJ1-1
d_gene: TRBD1
len: 17
abundance: -
CDR3aa: CASSKSRDRGWGTEAFF
CDR3nt: TGCGCCAGCAGCAAATCCCGGGACAGGGGATGGGGCACTGAAGCTTTCTTT

v_gene: TRBV5-6
j_gene: TRBJ1-6
d_gene: TRBD1
len: 13
abundance: -
CDR3aa: CASSRDSNSPLHF
CDR3nt: TGTGCCAGCAGTCGGGACAGTAATTCACCCCTCCACTTT